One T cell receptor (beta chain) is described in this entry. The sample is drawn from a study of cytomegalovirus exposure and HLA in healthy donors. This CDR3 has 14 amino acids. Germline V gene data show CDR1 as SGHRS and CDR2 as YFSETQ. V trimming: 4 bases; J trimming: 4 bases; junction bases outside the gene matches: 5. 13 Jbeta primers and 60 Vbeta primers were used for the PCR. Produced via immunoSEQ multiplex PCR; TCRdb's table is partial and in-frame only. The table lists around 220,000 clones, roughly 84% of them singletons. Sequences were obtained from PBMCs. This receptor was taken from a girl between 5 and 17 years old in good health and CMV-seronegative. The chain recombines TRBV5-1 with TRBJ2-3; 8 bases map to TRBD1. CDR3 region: CASSPGQVADTQYF. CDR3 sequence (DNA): TGCGCCAGCAGCCCGGGACAGGTCGCAGATACGCAGTATTTT.